A single sample gave rise to the 18 T cell receptor beta chains below, sequenced in a study of cytomegalovirus exposure and HLA in healthy donors. The PCR made use of 60 Vbeta and 13 Jbeta primers. Produced via immunoSEQ multiplex PCR; TCRdb's table is partial and in-frame only. Of fewer than 200,000 clones listed, 12% are singletons. Sequences were obtained from PBMCs. All receptors come from a man in his fifties or sixties in good health and CMV-seropositive.

The chain is built from TRBV19 and TRBJ2-6, with D unclear. This CDR3 has 15 residues. Per the germline V gene, CDR1 is LNHDA and CDR2 is SQIVND (reference sequence). Between the trimmed V and J ends, which lost 4 bases and 2 bases, there was a span of 9 bases. The CDR3, as DNA: TGTGCCAGTAGTACCCTGCGGACTGGGGCCAACGTCCTGACTTTC. It codes for CASSTLRTGANVLTF. Based on the CDR3 plus reference TRBV19 and TRBJ2-6, the full variable domain is DGGITQSPKYLFRKEGQNVTLSCEQNLNHDAMYWYRQDPGQGLRLIYYSQIVNDFQKGDIAEGYSVSREKKESFPLTVTSAQKNPTAFYLCASSTLRTGANVLTFGAGSRLTVL.

There are a few counts of this clone. The gene calls are TRBV5-6 and TRBJ1-1, with D possibly being TRBD1 (6 bases). The CDR3 is made up of 13 amino acids. The germline V and J ends were trimmed by 4 bases and 3 bases, with 10 bases remaining between them. Germline V gives CDR1 SGHDT, CDR2 YYEEEE. The CDR3 bases are TGTGCCAGCAGCCCCCAGGGGTACACTGAAGCTTTCTTT. It encodes CASSPQGYTEAFF.

The rearrangement joins TRBV10-3 to TRBJ2-5, with a tentative D call TRBD1 (5 bases). The V gene lost 5 bases and the J gene lost 4 bases, with 17 bases spanning the gap. The CDR3 is 15 amino acids. Germline CDR1 and CDR2: ENHRY and SYGVKD. The CDR3 DNA reads as TGTGCCATCAGTCAAGGGGCCGCGAATAGAGAGACCCAGTACTTC. This translates into CAISQGAANRETQYF.

The gene calls are TRBV9 and TRBJ1-4, with D possibly TRBD1 on 6 matching bases. CDR3 size: 16 residues. Trimming stripped 0 bases from V and 1 base from J, with 10 bases between. Per the germline V gene, CDR1 is SGDLS and CDR2 is YYNGEE. CDR3 DNA sequence: TGTGCCAGCAGCGTAGCTGGGGGCGGAACTAATGAAAAACTGTTTTTT. It is translated as CASSVAGGGTNEKLFF.

The V gene is TRBV7-8, the J gene TRBJ2-1; 8 nucleotides agree with TRBD2. The junction had 5 bases not matched to a gene; V was cut back by 2 bases and J by 5 bases. Germline V gene lookup returns CDR1 SGHVS and CDR2 FQNEAQ. This CDR3 has 15 amino acids. The CDR3 bases are TGTGCCAGCAGCTTATCGCGGGGGGCCCACAATGAGCAGTTCTTC. This encodes CASSLSRGAHNEQFF.

This clone has only a few counts. CDR3: CASSPTADRYNEKLFF. CDR3 DNA sequence: TGTGCCAGCAGCCCAACCGCGGACAGATATAATGAAAAACTGTTTTTT. The chain combines TRBV5-8 with TRBJ1-4; tentatively, D is TRBD1 (6 bases). Trimming shortened V by 4 bases and J by 4 bases, and 17 bases separated the two germline ends. CDR3 size: 16 residues. In germline, CDR1 is SGHTS, CDR2 YDEGEE. Full variable domain (rest looked up from reference TRBV5-8 and TRBJ1-4): EAGVTQSPTHLIKTRGQQATLRCSPISGHTSVYWYQQALGLGLQFLLWYDEGEERNRGNFPPRFSGRQFPNYSSELNVNALELEDSALYLCASSPTADRYNEKLFFGSGTQLSVL.

The DNA for the CDR3 is TGTGCCAGCAGCTTCCTAAGGGACAGACAGCAAGAGACCCAGTACTTC. Protein product: CASSFLRDRQQETQYF. The V gene is TRBV7-9, the J gene TRBJ2-5; 7 bases map to TRBD1. This CDR3 region has 16 residues. Germline trimming cut 3 bases from V and 2 bases from J; bases unmatched to any gene: 9. Germline CDR1 is SEHNR and CDR2 is FQNEAQ (reference sequence). Based on the CDR3 plus reference TRBV7-9 and TRBJ2-5, the full variable domain is DTGVSQNPRHKITKRGQNVTFRCDPISEHNRLYWYRQTLGQGPEFLTYFQNEAQLEKSRLLSDRFSAERPKGSFSTLEIQRTEQGDSAMYLCASSFLRDRQQETQYFGPGTRLLVL.

This chain uses TRBV11-2 with TRBJ1-3, with no clear D. Germline-derived CDR1 and CDR2 are SGHAT and FQNNGV. The germline V and J ends were trimmed by 3 bases and 7 bases, with 7 bases remaining between them. This CDR3 is built from 12 residues. In nucleotides, the CDR3 is TGTGCCAGCAGCTTCTCGGGGAACACCATATATTTT. Amino acid sequence: CASSFSGNTIYF.

The chain combines TRBV6-6 with TRBJ1-3; the D gene is possibly TRBD1 (5 bases). Germline CDR1 reads MNHNY; CDR2 reads SVGAGI (reference sequence). V gave up 6 bases and J gave up 1 base, with 10 bases separating them. The CDR3 runs 14 residues. The CDR3, as DNA: TGTGCCAGCAGAGGCCAGGGTTCTGGAAACACCATATATTTT. Translation gives CASRGQGSGNTIYF.

The sample holds a few counts of this clone. The chain employs TRBV4-1 and TRBJ1-4; possibly TRBD1 for D (5 bases). The CDR3 totals 13 residues. Germline V gives CDR1 MGHRA, CDR2 YSYEKL. V lost 3 bases and J 14 bases, leaving 16 bases between the germline ends. CDR3 residues: CASSHPNQGQLFF. The CDR3 nucleotides are TGCGCCAGCAGCCATCCAAACCAGGGCCAGCTGTTTTTT.

This clone has a handful of counts. The chain links TRBV7-2 to TRBJ1-1, with 7 positions matching TRBD1. J was trimmed by 11 bases and V by 5 bases; bases with no gene match: 8. CDR1 and CDR2 from the germline V gene are SGHTA and FQGNSA. There are 12 residues in the CDR3. The CDR3 loop reads CASSLRTGAAFF. In nucleotides, the CDR3 is TGTGCCAGCAGCCTTCGGACAGGCGCCGCTTTCTTT.

This clone was recorded a few times. The chain combines TRBV15 with TRBJ1-5; 12 bases align to TRBD1. In germline, CDR1 is LNHNV, CDR2 YYDKDF (reference sequence). J was trimmed by 4 bases and V by 2 bases; bases with no gene match: 6. This CDR3 is 17 amino acids long. CDR3 DNA sequence: TGTGCCACCAGCAGATTCCCGGGACAGGGGGCAAATCAGCCCCAGCATTTT. Residues: CATSRFPGQGANQPQHF.

This clone occurred a few times. V usage is TRBV5-1 and J usage is TRBJ2-5; D not resolved. The CDR3 is 11 residues long. With 0 bases removed from V and 9 bases from J, the gap between germline ends came to 6 bases. Germline CDR1 is SGHRS and CDR2 is YFSETQ. The CDR3 bases are TGCGCCAGCAGCTTGGACGAGGCCCAGTACTTC. The encoded protein is CASSLDEAQYF.

V is TRBV7-3 and J is TRBJ2-2; 8 bases are shared with TRBD1. The CDR3 contains 15 residues. V dropped 4 bases and J dropped 5; count of bases not matched to a gene: 6. Germline values: CDR1 SGHTA, CDR2 FQGTGA. The CDR3 DNA reads as TGTGCCAGCAGCTGGGGGACAGGATATACCGGGGAGCTGTTTTTT. It is translated as CASSWGTGYTGELFF.

The chain couples TRBV11-2 to TRBJ1-1; maybe TRBD1 (5 bases). Looked up from germline, CDR1 is SGHAT and CDR2 is FQNNGV. The CDR3 is made up of 15 amino acids. Trimming left V 5 bases short and J 0 bases short, with 13 bases between. CDR3 region: CASSLHGAMNTEAFF. In DNA form, the CDR3 reads TGTGCCAGCAGCCTCCATGGGGCAATGAACACTGAAGCTTTCTTT. Variable domain in full (rest from reference TRBV11-2 and TRBJ1-1): EAGVAQSPRYKIIEKRQSVAFWCNPISGHATLYWYQQILGQGPKLLIQFQNNGVVDDSQLPKDRFSAERLKGVDSTLKIQPAKLEDSAVYLCASSLHGAMNTEAFFGQGTRLTVV.

This rearrangement joins TRBV5-1 to TRBJ2-7; 10 bases are shared with TRBD1. The CDR3 is 16 residues long. Losses at the gene ends were 3 bases for V and 5 bases for J; bases not matched to a gene: 11. Germline assignment: CDR1 SGHRS and CDR2 YFSETQ. The CDR3 loop is CASSYSGTGVTHEQYF. The CDR3 coding sequence is TGCGCCAGCAGCTACTCCGGGACAGGGGTGACCCACGAGCAGTACTTC.

The V and J genes are TRBV14 and TRBJ1-5; 7 bases line up with TRBD1. This CDR3 region has 14 residues. V trimming: 4 bases; J trimming: 3 bases; junction bases outside the gene matches: 3. Per germline, CDR1 SGHDN and CDR2 FVKESK. The CDR3: CASSPTGVNQPQHF. The CDR3 region has the DNA TGTGCCAGCAGCCCCACAGGGGTCAATCAGCCCCAGCATTTT.

DNA of the CDR3: TGTGCCAGCAGCCAAGATCCTAGCGACTCCTACAATGAGCAGTTCTTC. Amino acids: CASSQDPSDSYNEQFF. The V gene is TRBV4-2, the J gene TRBJ2-1, with TRBD2 as a possible D gene (6 bases). This CDR3 is built from 16 residues. Trimming stripped 0 bases from V and 0 bases from J, with 9 bases between. Germline loops: CDR1 LGHNA, CDR2 YNFKEQ.